These T cell receptor beta chains were read from a single sample in a study of graft-versus-host responses after intestinal transplantation. These TCRs' antigens remain unknown. Produced via immunoSEQ multiplex PCR; TCRdb's table is partial and in-frame only. The sample has approximately 80,000 clones; 85% to 90% are singletons. The sequencing here drew on unstimulated CD4+ T cells sorted from spleen or lymph node cells, taken before intestinal transplant. The receptors come from a human donor who received an intestinal transplant. Each CDR3 is given with its conserved first and last residue.

V gene	J gene	CDR3 protein
TRBV2	TRBJ1-3	CASRVNTAGNTIYF
TRBV19	TRBJ2-1	CASSISSGRAYNEQFF
TRBV30	TRBJ1-6	CAWRDRVGSPLHF
TRBV2	TRBJ1-1	CASRETVNTEAFF
TRBV28	TRBJ2-1	CASSALLAEQFF
TRBV5-1	TRBJ2-2	CASSWGANTGELFF
TRBV7-9	TRBJ2-3	CASSQTSGRADTQYF
TRBV6-5	TRBJ1-2	CASSPDRGIGGYTF
TRBV11-1	TRBJ2-1	CASSLEQGNEQFF
TRBV6-1	TRBJ1-4	CASSETASNEKLFF
TRBV5-6	TRBJ2-1	CASSSGGNEQFF
TRBV6-1	TRBJ1-4	CASSETPKKLFF
TRBV4-1	TRBJ2-5	CASSLALSMGGETQYF
TRBV5-6	TRBJ1-2	CASKPGQYGYTF
TRBV5-6	TRBJ1-6	CASSLGVVNSPLHF
TRBV15	TRBJ2-5	CATSSVTGDRETQYF
TRBV30	TRBJ2-3	CAWSVIEGGGTDTQYF
TRBV5-1	TRBJ2-7	CASSLVGQGAYEQYF
TRBV19	TRBJ1-2	CATGGGGVSTYTF
TRBV27	TRBJ1-4	CASSSGQGPTNEKLFF
TRBV9	TRBJ2-2	CASSISGRRNTGELFF
TRBV7-9	TRBJ2-3	CASSQDRGTDTQYF